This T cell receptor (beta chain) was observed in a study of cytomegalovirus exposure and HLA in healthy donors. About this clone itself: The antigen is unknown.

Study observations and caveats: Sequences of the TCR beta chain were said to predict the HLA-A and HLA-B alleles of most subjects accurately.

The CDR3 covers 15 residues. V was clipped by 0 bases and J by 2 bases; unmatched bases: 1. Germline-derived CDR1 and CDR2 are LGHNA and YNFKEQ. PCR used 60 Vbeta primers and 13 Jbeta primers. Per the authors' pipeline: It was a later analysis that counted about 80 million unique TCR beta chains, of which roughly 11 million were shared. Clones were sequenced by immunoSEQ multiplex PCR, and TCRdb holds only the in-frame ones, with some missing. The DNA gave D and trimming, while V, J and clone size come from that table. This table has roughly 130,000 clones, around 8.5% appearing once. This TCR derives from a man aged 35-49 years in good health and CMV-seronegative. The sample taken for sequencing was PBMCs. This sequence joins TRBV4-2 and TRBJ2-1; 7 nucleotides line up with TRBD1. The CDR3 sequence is CASSQEGGTYNEQFF. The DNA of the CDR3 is TGTGCCAGCAGCCAAGAAGGGGGCACCTACAATGAGCAGTTCTTC.